A single T cell receptor (beta chain) is shown here with its context. This sample was taken from a study of T cells expressing NK-cell markers. Reprocessing the 5' RACE reads, TCRdb reports a single entry for every CDR3 protein and omits DNA. The table gives 350,000 to 400,000 distinct CDR3 sequences; the top ten clones make up roughly 10% of it. The CDR3 runs to 14 residues. Germline CDR1 and CDR2: SGHRS and YFSETQ. Material for sequencing was blood T cells: a sorted CD56 or NKG2C T cell subset, CD4+ or CD8+ T cells, or bulk PBMC T cells (not recorded which). This TCR derives from a woman in her forties or fifties in good health. The V call is TRBV5-1, the J call TRBJ2-1; there is no DNA to check the TCRdb D call of TRBD2. The CDR3 sequence is CASSLGLAANEQFF.